Sequencing of this T cell receptor (beta chain) was carried out in a study of blood T cell repertoires in COVID-19. About the study: PBMCs, B-cell-depleted T cells, or T cells were the source of the cDNA or gDNA that made up the material.

Germline lookup yields CDR1 MNHEY and CDR2 SMNVEV (reference sequence). The CDR3 totals 13 residues. V was pared by 4 bases and J by 6 bases, with 13 bases between. This clone was observed a single time. The method was immunoSEQ multiplex PCR; TCRdb's version includes in-frame clones alone and lacks a portion of them. The sample has 210,000 or so clones, approximately 78% seen once. The chain is built from TRBV27 and TRBJ2-7; a weak D match, TRBD1 (5 bases). The receptor comes from a woman aged 80 or over with active or convalescent COVID-19. The source material was peripheral blood. In DNA, the CDR3 is TGTGCCAGCAGTTGGGGCAGGGAAAGCGAGCAGTACTTC. It translates to CASSWGRESEQYF.